This passage covers 31 T cell receptor beta chains from one sample sequenced in a study of shared clonotypes between healthy human individuals. Clones were sequenced by immunoSEQ multiplex PCR, and TCRdb holds only the in-frame ones, with some missing. The repertoire holds roughly 650,000 clones, with 95% to 97% as singletons. It was CD45RO-negative cells, positively selected for CCR7, that made up naive CD8 cells, with terminally differentiated effector memory CD45RA+ cells excluded. The sample comprised naive CD8+ T cells sorted from blood. The receptors here all came from a woman in her twenties or thirties in good health.

This clone was observed once. The chain has TRBV28 and TRBJ2-6; D is possibly TRBD1 (6 bases). Germline loops: CDR1 MDHEN, CDR2 SYDVKM. The CDR3 sequence is 16 residues long. V lost 4 bases, J lost 4 bases, and 14 bases lay in between. The DNA for the CDR3 is TGTGCCAGCAGTTCCCATCCCGGGACAGGGGCCAACGTCCTGACTTTC. This translates into CASSSHPGTGANVLTF.

The gene calls are TRBV5-1 and TRBJ2-7; 10 bases are shared with TRBD2. Unmatched junction bases numbered 4, after V lost 4 bases and J lost 3 bases. The CDR3 has 14 amino acids. Per germline, CDR1 SGHRS and CDR2 YFSETQ. Written as DNA, the CDR3 is TGCGCCAGCAGCAGGGCTAGCGGGAGCTACGAGCAGTACTTC. This sequence encodes CASSRASGSYEQYF. The complete variable domain, with remaining parts taken from reference TRBV5-1 and TRBJ2-7, reads KAGVTQTPRYLIKTRGQQVTLSCSPISGHRSVSWYQQTPGQGLQFLFEYFSETQRNKGNFPGRFSGRQFSNSRSEMNVSTLELGDSALYLCASSRASGSYEQYFGPGTRLTVT.

The chain joins TRBV10-1 to TRBJ2-1, with a possible D match to TRBD2 (6 bases). The V end lost 3 bases, the J end lost 4 bases, and 19 bases lay between the germline ends. The CDR3 has 17 amino acids. The germline gives CDR1 WNHNN, CDR2 SYGVQD (reference sequence). The CDR3 sequence: CASSDGTTFGGYNEQFF. DNA for the CDR3: TGCGCCAGCAGTGACGGGACCACCTTTGGGGGGTACAATGAGCAGTTCTTC.

V is TRBV5-6 and J is TRBJ2-7; D is perhaps TRBD2 (6 bases). Trimming cost V 1 base and J 5 bases, with 19 bases left between them. The germline gives CDR1 SGHDT, CDR2 YYEEEE. The CDR3 runs to 16 residues. As DNA, the CDR3 is TGTGCCAGCAGCTTGTTAGCGGCCCGACTCAAGCACGAGCAGTACTTC. This gives the protein CASSLLAARLKHEQYF.

V and J are TRBV10-3 and TRBJ2-1, with 9 nucleotides matching TRBD1. This CDR3 has 15 residues. Losses at the gene ends were 4 bases for V and 2 bases for J; bases not matched to a gene: 3. Germline lookup yields CDR1 ENHRY and CDR2 SYGVKD. The CDR3, as DNA: TGTGCCATCAGTGGGACAGGGGATCCCTACAATGAGCAGTTCTTC. Residues: CAISGTGDPYNEQFF.

The chain couples TRBV7-9 to TRBJ1-5; D remains ambiguous. The CDR3 loop spans 14 amino acids. Trimming cost V 5 bases and J 2 bases, with 10 bases left between them. Germline values: CDR1 SEHNR, CDR2 FQNEAQ (reference sequence). CDR3 sequence reads: CASSIPGGNQPQHF. CDR3 DNA: TGTGCCAGCAGCATTCCAGGAGGCAATCAGCCCCAGCATTTT.

The chain links TRBV27 to TRBJ2-2; tentative D call: TRBD1 (6 bases). Germline V CDR1 and CDR2: MNHEY, SMNVEV (reference sequence). The CDR3 spans 17 residues. V was shortened by 9 bases and J by 3 bases, with 23 bases between the two germline ends. The CDR3 sequence is CARRSQLRDTYTGELFF. CDR3 nucleotides: TGTGCCAGGCGATCTCAACTCCGGGACACTTACACCGGGGAGCTGTTTTTT.

The chain links TRBV5-1 to TRBJ2-6; D remains unclear. This CDR3 is built from 19 residues. Trimming took off 0 bases at V and 3 bases at J, with 19 bases between the two ends. Germline CDR1 and CDR2: SGHRS and YFSETQ. The CDR3 DNA is TGCGCCAGCAGCTTGGCGGCGGAATTACCCCAACTTGGGGCCAACGTCCTGACTTTC. This codes for CASSLAAELPQLGANVLTF.

This chain links TRBV7-9 with TRBJ2-1; the match to TRBD2 covers 10 bases. In germline, CDR1 is SEHNR, CDR2 FQNEAQ (reference sequence). The CDR3 totals 17 residues. The ends lost 5 bases at V and 6 bases at J; junction bases unmatched: 13. DNA for the CDR3: TGTGCCAGCAGCCAGGGAGAGCGGGAGGGCCTGGGCAATGAGCAGTTCTTC. Protein: CASSQGEREGLGNEQFF. The variable domain in full, with the rest retrieved from reference TRBV7-9 and TRBJ2-1, is DTGVSQNPRHKITKRGQNVTFRCDPISEHNRLYWYRQTLGQGPEFLTYFQNEAQLEKSRLLSDRFSAERPKGSFSTLEIQRTEQGDSAMYLCASSQGEREGLGNEQFFGPGTRLTVL.

CDR3: CASSYRGLAGYNEQFF. In DNA form, the CDR3 reads TGTGCCAGCAGTTATCGAGGACTAGCGGGATACAATGAGCAGTTCTTC. The chain combines TRBV28 with TRBJ2-1, with TRBD2 matching over 12 bases. Trimming removed 4 bases from V and 4 bases from J; junction bases left unmatched: 5. The CDR3 has 16 residues. The germline CDR1 and CDR2 sequences are MDHEN and SYDVKM.

This chain uses TRBV19 with TRBJ1-2; no firm D call. Germline V gives CDR1 LNHDA, CDR2 SQIVND (reference sequence). Trimming pared 4 bases from V and 8 bases from J, leaving 8 bases between. CDR3 size: 11 residues. The CDR3 is CASSTSSGYTF. CDR3 bases: TGTGCCAGTAGTACCTCCAGCGGCTACACCTTC.

The chain is built from TRBV6-1 and TRBJ1-5; D is unresolved. The V gene lost 1 base and the J gene lost 2 bases, with 18 bases spanning the gap. The CDR3 is 18 residues long. Germline assignment: CDR1 MNHNS and CDR2 SASEGT. CDR3 sequence: CASSEGPRAPGRNQPQHF. The CDR3 bases are TGTGCCAGCAGTGAAGGTCCCCGGGCCCCTGGACGCAATCAGCCCCAGCATTTT.

The chain joins TRBV27 to TRBJ2-5; D perhaps matches TRBD2 (5 bases). TRBJ2-7 explains the end of the DNA better; the J call may be wrong. Per germline, CDR1 MNHEY and CDR2 SMNVEV (reference sequence). The CDR3 length is 13 residues. For the CDR3, the DNA is TGTGCCAGCAGCCGGAGAGGGACCTACGAGCAGTACTTC. Its translation: CASSRRGTYEQYF.

The chain has TRBV28 and TRBJ1-1; D is unresolved. This CDR3 contains 11 residues. Germline CDR1 and CDR2: MDHEN and SYDVKM. V was pared by 6 bases and J by 3 bases, with 5 bases between. CDR3 amino acids: CASRLYTEAFF. In nucleotides, the CDR3 is TGTGCCAGCAGGTTGTACACTGAAGCTTTCTTT.

The chain links TRBV29-1 to TRBJ1-1, with D maybe TRBD1 (6 bases). The V end was cut by 3 bases, the J end by 0 bases, with 14 bases between. Germline CDR1 and CDR2: SQVTM and ANQGSEA. The CDR3 has 15 residues. CDR3 loop: CSVDPNRVMNTEAFF. The CDR3 DNA sequence: TGCAGCGTTGACCCGAACAGGGTGATGAACACTGAAGCTTTCTTT.

The chain carries TRBV19 and TRBJ2-3, with unresolved D. Germline values: CDR1 LNHDA, CDR2 SQIVND (reference sequence). The CDR3 length is 14 residues. V was pared by 3 bases and J by 0 bases, with 7 bases between. The CDR3 here is CASSMIASTDTQYF. The CDR3 region has the DNA TGTGCCAGTAGTATGATCGCTAGCACAGATACGCAGTATTTT. Complete variable domain (other parts from reference TRBV19 and TRBJ2-3): DGGITQSPKYLFRKEGQNVTLSCEQNLNHDAMYWYRQDPGQGLRLIYYSQIVNDFQKGDIAEGYSVSREKKESFPLTVTSAQKNPTAFYLCASSMIASTDTQYFGPGTRLTVL.

The CDR3 loop is CASSSTGYPGNTIYF. The CDR3, as DNA: TGTGCCAGCAGTTCCACAGGGTATCCTGGAAACACCATATATTTT. This chain uses TRBV28 with TRBJ1-3, with D tentatively TRBD1 (6 bases). The CDR3 is 15 residues long. CDR1 is MDHEN, CDR2 SYDVKM, per germline. Between the trimmed V and J ends, which lost 4 bases and 2 bases, there was a span of 12 bases.

This rearrangement joins TRBV6-5 to TRBJ2-7; 8 bases are shared with TRBD2. Germline V gives CDR1 MNHEY, CDR2 SVGAGI. This CDR3 comprises 15 residues. The V gene end was trimmed by 6 bases and the J gene end by 9 bases; junction bases not matched to a gene: 16. The CDR3 DNA sequence: TGTGCCAGCAGCACAGAAGGCGGGAGGTCGGTGGCGCAGTACTTC. This sequence encodes CASSTEGGRSVAQYF.

This chain joins TRBV7-9 and TRBJ1-2, with D possibly being TRBD1 (5 bases). Germline CDR1 SEHNR, CDR2 FQNEAQ (reference sequence). The CDR3 is 13 residues long. V gave up 8 bases and J gave up 4 bases, with 14 bases separating them. The CDR3 region is CASAGAILYGYTF. The CDR3, as DNA: TGTGCCAGCGCTGGGGCCATACTCTATGGCTACACCTTC. Full variable domain (remainder filled in from reference TRBV7-9 and TRBJ1-2): DTGVSQNPRHKITKRGQNVTFRCDPISEHNRLYWYRQTLGQGPEFLTYFQNEAQLEKSRLLSDRFSAERPKGSFSTLEIQRTEQGDSAMYLCASAGAILYGYTFGSGTRLTVV.

This chain links TRBV7-9 with TRBJ2-3; 9 nucleotides line up with TRBD2. Germline V gene data show CDR1 as SEHNR and CDR2 as FQNEAQ (reference sequence). This CDR3 contains 18 residues. V was pared by 1 base and J by 2 bases, with 10 bases of the junction left unmatched. The CDR3 protein is CASSLVNSGSEITDTQYF. CDR3 in DNA: TGTGCCAGCAGCTTAGTGAATAGCGGGAGTGAGATCACAGATACGCAGTATTTT.

This clone was observed a single time. Other nucleotide sequences in the sample specify the same CDR3. Here the CDR3 reads CASSSTDTQYF. In DNA form, the CDR3 reads TGTGCCAGCAGCTCAACAGATACGCAGTATTTT. The V and J genes are TRBV27 and TRBJ2-3; D uncertain. Germline V gene lookup returns CDR1 MNHEY and CDR2 SMNVEV (reference sequence). V was cut by 6 bases and J by 3 bases, with 4 bases left in between. The CDR3 contains 11 residues.

The V gene is TRBV7-9, the J gene TRBJ2-1, with 9 bases lining up with TRBD2. Germline V lookup: CDR1 SEHNR, CDR2 FQNEAQ (reference sequence). The trim removed 2 bases at V and 4 bases at J, leaving 3 bases unmatched. The CDR3 runs to 15 residues. Here the CDR3 reads CASSLSSGKYNEQFF. CDR3 in DNA: TGTGCCAGCAGCTTATCTAGCGGGAAGTACAATGAGCAGTTCTTC.

The rearrangement links TRBV5-5 to TRBJ2-7, with D maybe TRBD2 (6 bases). The CDR3 length is 15 residues. Germline V gene data show CDR1 as SGHKS and CDR2 as YYEKEE (reference sequence). V was trimmed by 4 bases and J by 4 bases, leaving 18 bases between them. CDR3 sequence (DNA): TGTGCCAGCAGCAACACTACGGGACTGGTGTACGAGCAGTACTTC. It yields the protein CASSNTTGLVYEQYF.

This rearrangement joins TRBV6-1 to TRBJ1-4; a possible D gene is TRBD1 (6 bases). Germline CDR1 is MNHNS and CDR2 is SASEGT. The CDR3 contains 15 residues. V was trimmed by 3 bases and J by 4 bases, leaving 12 bases between them. The CDR3, as DNA: TGTGCCAGCAGTGATATGGGGGGGCTTAATGAAAAACTGTTTTTT. It specifies CASSDMGGLNEKLFF.

Written as DNA, the CDR3 is TGTGCCAGCAGTTCCCCGAATCAGGTATCCCTTCACTACGAGCAGTACTTC. Its protein product is CASSSPNQVSLHYEQYF. The chain has TRBV28 and TRBJ2-7; D unclear. V dropped 4 bases and J dropped 3 bases, with 22 bases sitting between them. This CDR3 has 17 amino acids. Germline-derived CDR1 and CDR2 are MDHEN and SYDVKM.

The CDR3 nucleotides are TGTGCCAGCAGTCCTACGAGTGATAAGAATGAGCAGTTCTTC. It specifies CASSPTSDKNEQFF. The chain carries TRBV27 and TRBJ2-1; no clear D gene. The ends were cut back, 5 bases at V and 7 bases at J, with 15 bases in the middle. In germline, CDR1 is MNHEY, CDR2 SMNVEV (reference sequence). The CDR3 loop spans 14 amino acids.

The chain carries TRBV4-1 and TRBJ2-1; D ambiguous. Per the germline V gene, CDR1 is MGHRA and CDR2 is YSYEKL. This CDR3 comprises 15 residues. The V end lost 1 base, the J end lost 10 bases, and 17 bases lay between the germline ends. CDR3 residues: CASSQVGEASREQFF. The CDR3 DNA is TGCGCCAGCAGCCAAGTAGGCGAGGCGTCGAGGGAGCAGTTCTTC.

The chain recombines TRBV5-1 with TRBJ1-4, with D tentatively TRBD1 (5 bases). The germline CDR1 and CDR2 sequences are SGHRS and YFSETQ. The CDR3 loop spans 18 amino acids. The V and J ends lost 4 bases and 5 bases respectively, with 24 bases between them. The chain's CDR3 is CASSHGGWGNEENEKLFF. DNA of the CDR3: TGCGCCAGCAGCCACGGGGGTTGGGGCAATGAAGAAAATGAAAAACTGTTTTTT.

For the CDR3, the DNA is TGTGCCAGCAGTAACCTCGGGGGGCAGGTGTACTTC. Amino acids: CASSNLGGQVYF. The chain has TRBV28 and TRBJ2-5; perhaps TRBD2 as D (7 bases). There are 12 residues in the CDR3. Trimming shortened V by 5 bases and J by 13 bases, and 17 bases separated the two germline ends. CDR1 and CDR2 from the germline V gene are MDHEN and SYDVKM.

The chain joins TRBV6-5 to TRBJ2-7; 9 bases fit TRBD2. Germline lookup yields CDR1 MNHEY and CDR2 SVGAGI. The CDR3 is made up of 15 amino acids. The V segment lost 2 bases and the J segment 0 bases; nucleotides outside the gene matches: 2. The CDR3 loop reads CASSYETSGSYEQYF. CDR3 DNA: TGTGCCAGCAGTTACGAGACTAGCGGCTCCTACGAGCAGTACTTC.

The chain employs TRBV27 and TRBJ2-2; 9 bases are a match to TRBD2. Germline V gives CDR1 MNHEY, CDR2 SMNVEV (reference sequence). CDR3 size: 14 residues. Unmatched junction bases numbered 3, after V lost 4 bases and J lost 6 bases. The CDR3, as DNA: TGTGCCAGCAGTTCCAGGACTAGCGCCGGGGAGCTGTTTTTT. It yields the protein CASSSRTSAGELFF.